Below, one TCR beta chain is given with its context. This specimen belongs to a study of shared clonotypes between healthy human individuals. The repertoire was sequenced with immunoSEQ multiplex PCR; TCRdb's copy has only in-frame clones and lacks some. The table shows approximately 1.4 million clones, with around 98% occurring only once. V gave up 5 bases and J gave up 3 bases, with 17 bases separating them. The germline V gene has CDR1 SGHTA and CDR2 FQGNSA. The CDR3 loop spans 15 amino acids. The sample was naive CD4+ T cells sorted from blood. Subset described: CD45RA+ positively selected. This sequence was found in a man aged 25-45 years in good health. The chain recombines TRBV7-2 with TRBJ2-7; unclear D gene. As DNA, the CDR3 is TGTGCCAGCAGCCCTATGGCGGATTCTATCTACGAGCAGTACTTC. Its translation is CASSPMADSIYEQYF.